Included here is one T cell receptor beta chain sequence, with context. This clone appeared a single time. It has no known antigen specificity. Per-base qualities were not stored, and no clone one base away is much larger. The sample's time point, from its label and the paper: baseline before first vaccination. The vaccinee samples were drawn from two UK trials, COV001 and COV002, one of which was a single-blind randomized controlled phase 2/3 trial testing AZD1222 (ChAdOx1 nCoV-19) in healthy adults. For TCRbeta chain sequencing, PBMC samples were collected from trial participants at day 0 and at day 28 after the second dose. The CDR3 regions of human TCRbeta chains were analyzed by immunosequencing. In the authors' own workflow: TCRs in the repertoires were matched against a reference library of SARS-CoV-2-specific TCRs that had been generated with the MIRA antigen-specificity platform. Breadth was defined as the fraction of unique TCRs that were SARS-CoV-2-associated. Depth was defined as the fraction of total T cells that were SARS-CoV-2-associated. Using the MIRA data, each spike-specific TCR was mapped to the spike region that the TCR reacts to and placed in a CD4 or CD8 class. Log10-transformed breadth and depth values were compared by one-way ANOVA with Sidak's multiple comparisons tests. Held by TCRdb, this immuneACCESS table contains in-frame sequences only and omits some clones. Under half of the omission traces to an unresolved V gene where checked; the cause of the rest is unknown. That table gives V, J and clone size, and the DNA gave D and trimming. The sample table holds about 180,000 clones, of which approximately 92% were seen once. The ten top clones hold roughly 2.5% of the sample.

The record originates from a study of T cell responses to AZD1222 COVID-19 vaccine (dated by TCRdb to about 2021). In terms of the full investigation: Because spike-specific TCR depth and breadth did not differ between the two schedules, AZD1222 recipients who got a second dose at roughly 4 weeks were pooled with those who got a second dose at roughly 12 weeks. Enrollment into the trials was organized by age into subgroups of 18-55, 56-69 and 70-plus years, and those subgroups contained approximately 150, 30 and 60 TCR-sequenced participants, respectively. TCR sequencing covered 230 to 250 trial participants: 207 given two doses of AZD1222 and approximately 26 given two doses of MenACWY control vaccine.

From a lookup of the germline V gene (reference sequence), CDR1 and CDR2 are GTSNPN and SVGIG. There are 15 amino acids in the CDR3, from cysteine to phenylalanine inclusive. The kept DNA is CDR3 alone, 45 bases in frame from the first base. V lost 0 bases and J lost 5 bases, and the count of bases not matched to a germline gene is 6. General study outcomes and caveats: After two AZD1222 doses, spike-specific TCR breadth and depth were significantly higher than at day 0 and than in MenACWY recipients. Conclusions about previously exposed vaccinees were limited because only five to seven AZD1222 recipients were SARS-CoV-2 seropositive at baseline. Because no day 14 peak-response samples were available, the repertoires could be characterized only after the peak T cell response. The 56-69-year group was small, and its depth increase did not reach significance, likely because of low power. Reportedly, close to half of the unique spike-specific TCRs recognized epitopes lying outside the regions that are mutated in the B.1.351 and B.1.1.7 variants. Vaccine-associated CD4 TCRs spanned the whole spike protein, with dominant responses in regions 160-218 and 743-854. Participants were mostly white British and included more females than males, and it was suggested by the authors that clonal diversity may have been underestimated.

The origin of this receptor is an adult in good health. The sequences come from peripheral blood, collected on day 0 of AZD1222 vaccination. The receptor chain draws on TRBV30 and TRBJ1-2; the central 10 bases match TRBD1. The CDR3 protein: CAWSVWDRGWYGYTF. The nucleotide sequence reads TGTGCCTGGAGTGTATGGGACAGGGGTTGGTATGGCTACACCTTC.